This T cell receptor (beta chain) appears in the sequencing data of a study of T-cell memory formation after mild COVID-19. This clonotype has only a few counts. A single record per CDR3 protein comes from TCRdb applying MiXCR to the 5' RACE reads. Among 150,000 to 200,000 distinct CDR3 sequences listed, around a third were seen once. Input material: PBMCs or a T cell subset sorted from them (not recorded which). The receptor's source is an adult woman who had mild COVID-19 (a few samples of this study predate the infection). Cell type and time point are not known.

CDR3 residues: CAWSPLSRAYEQYF. The CDR3 bases are TGTGCCTGGAGTCCCCTTTCCAGAGCCTACGAGCAGTACTTC. The chain links TRBV30 to TRBJ2-7; the D is unclear. Germline assignment: CDR1 GTSNPN and CDR2 SVGIG (reference sequence). The V gene lost 2 bases and the J gene lost 2 bases, with 13 bases spanning the gap. The CDR3 runs 14 residues.